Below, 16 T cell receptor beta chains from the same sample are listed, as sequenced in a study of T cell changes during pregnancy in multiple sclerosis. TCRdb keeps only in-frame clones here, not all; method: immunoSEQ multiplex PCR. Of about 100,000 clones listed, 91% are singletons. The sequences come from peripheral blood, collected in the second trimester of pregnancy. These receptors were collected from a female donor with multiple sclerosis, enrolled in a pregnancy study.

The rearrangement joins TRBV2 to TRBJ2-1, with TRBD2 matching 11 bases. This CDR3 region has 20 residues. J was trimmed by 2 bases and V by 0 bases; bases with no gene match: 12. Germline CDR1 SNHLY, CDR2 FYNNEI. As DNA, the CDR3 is TGTGCCAGCAGTGAAGCTCAAGGCGATAGCGGGAGGGCGGCCTACAATGAGCAGTTCTTC. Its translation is CASSEAQGDSGRAAYNEQFF. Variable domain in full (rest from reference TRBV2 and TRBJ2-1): EPEVTQTPSHQVTQMGQEVILRCVPISNHLYFYWYRQILGQKVEFLVSFYNNEISEKSEIFDDQFSVERPDGSNFTLKIRSTKLEDSAMYFCASSEAQGDSGRAAYNEQFFGPGTRLTVL.

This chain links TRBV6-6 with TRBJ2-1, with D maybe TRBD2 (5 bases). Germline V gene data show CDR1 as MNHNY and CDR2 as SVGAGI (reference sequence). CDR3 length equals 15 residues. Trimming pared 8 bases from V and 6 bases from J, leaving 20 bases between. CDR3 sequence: CASCGPDERLNEQFF. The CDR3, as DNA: TGTGCCAGCTGCGGGCCAGATGAGAGGCTCAATGAGCAGTTCTTC.

CDR3 protein: CASSEQGAGYEQYF. CDR3 nucleotides: TGTGCCAGCAGTGAACAGGGGGCAGGTTACGAGCAGTACTTC. This sequence joins TRBV2 and TRBJ2-7; 8 positions match TRBD1. Germline trimming cut 2 bases from V and 4 bases from J; bases unmatched to any gene: 4. The germline gives CDR1 SNHLY, CDR2 FYNNEI. The CDR3 extends over 14 amino acids.

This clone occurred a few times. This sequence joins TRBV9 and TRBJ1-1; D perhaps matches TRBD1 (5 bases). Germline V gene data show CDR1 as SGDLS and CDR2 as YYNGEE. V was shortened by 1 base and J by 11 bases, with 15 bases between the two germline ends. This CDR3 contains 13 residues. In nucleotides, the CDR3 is TGTGCCAGCAGCGTAACGGGCGGAGGGGCGGCTTTCTTT. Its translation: CASSVTGGGAAFF.

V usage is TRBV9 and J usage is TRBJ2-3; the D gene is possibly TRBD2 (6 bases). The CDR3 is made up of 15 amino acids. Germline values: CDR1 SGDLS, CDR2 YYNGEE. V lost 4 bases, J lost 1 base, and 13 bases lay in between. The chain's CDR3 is CASSTGEWGTDTQYF. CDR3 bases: TGTGCCAGCAGCACGGGGGAGTGGGGCACAGATACGCAGTATTTT.

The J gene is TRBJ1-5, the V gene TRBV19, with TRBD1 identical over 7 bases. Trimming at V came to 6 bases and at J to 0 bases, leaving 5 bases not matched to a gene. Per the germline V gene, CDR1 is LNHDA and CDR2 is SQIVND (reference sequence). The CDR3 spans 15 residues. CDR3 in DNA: TGTGCCAGTAGAGGGACAGACTTTAGCAATCAGCCCCAGCATTTT. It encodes CASRGTDFSNQPQHF.

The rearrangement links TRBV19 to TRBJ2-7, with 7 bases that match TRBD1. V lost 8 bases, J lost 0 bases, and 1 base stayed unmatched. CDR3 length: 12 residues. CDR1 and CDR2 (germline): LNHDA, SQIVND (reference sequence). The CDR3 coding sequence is TGTGCCAGTGGACAGGACTCCTACGAGCAGTACTTC. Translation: CASGQDSYEQYF.

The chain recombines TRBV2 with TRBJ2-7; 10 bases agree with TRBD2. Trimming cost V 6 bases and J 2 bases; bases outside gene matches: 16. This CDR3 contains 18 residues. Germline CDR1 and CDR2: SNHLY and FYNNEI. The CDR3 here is CASRNFGELAGRAYEQYF. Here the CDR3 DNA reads TGTGCCAGCAGAAACTTCGGGGAACTAGCGGGACGAGCCTACGAGCAGTACTTC. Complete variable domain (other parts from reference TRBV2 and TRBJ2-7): EPEVTQTPSHQVTQMGQEVILRCVPISNHLYFYWYRQILGQKVEFLVSFYNNEISEKSEIFDDQFSVERPDGSNFTLKIRSTKLEDSAMYFCASRNFGELAGRAYEQYFGPGTRLTVT.

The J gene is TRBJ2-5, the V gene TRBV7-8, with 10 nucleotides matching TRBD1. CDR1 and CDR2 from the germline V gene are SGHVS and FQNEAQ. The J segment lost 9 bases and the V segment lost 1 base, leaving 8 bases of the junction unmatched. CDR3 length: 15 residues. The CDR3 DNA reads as TGTGCCAGCAGCTTAGTAAGGGACAGGGGAGGGTCCCAGTACTTC. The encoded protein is CASSLVRDRGGSQYF.

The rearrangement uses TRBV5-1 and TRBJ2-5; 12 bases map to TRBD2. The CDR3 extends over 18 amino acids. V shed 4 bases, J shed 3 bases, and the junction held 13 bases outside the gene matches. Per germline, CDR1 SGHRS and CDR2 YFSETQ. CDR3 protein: CASSHRLAGVSGEETQYF. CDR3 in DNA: TGCGCCAGCAGCCACCGACTAGCGGGAGTAAGCGGGGAAGAGACCCAGTACTTC. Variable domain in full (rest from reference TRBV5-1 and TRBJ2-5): KAGVTQTPRYLIKTRGQQVTLSCSPISGHRSVSWYQQTPGQGLQFLFEYFSETQRNKGNFPGRFSGRQFSNSRSEMNVSTLELGDSALYLCASSHRLAGVSGEETQYFGPGTRLLVL.

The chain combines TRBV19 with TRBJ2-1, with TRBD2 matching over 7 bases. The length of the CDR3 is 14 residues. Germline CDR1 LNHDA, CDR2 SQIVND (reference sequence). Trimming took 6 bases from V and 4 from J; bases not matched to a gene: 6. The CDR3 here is CASRPGLPYNEQFF. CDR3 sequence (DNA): TGTGCCAGTAGGCCGGGACTACCTTACAATGAGCAGTTCTTC.

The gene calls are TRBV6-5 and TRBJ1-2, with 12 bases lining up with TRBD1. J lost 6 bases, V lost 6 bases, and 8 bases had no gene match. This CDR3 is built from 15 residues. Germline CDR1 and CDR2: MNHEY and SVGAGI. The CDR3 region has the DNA TGTGCCAGCAGCATACCGGGACAGGGGGCGCATGGCTACACCTTC. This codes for CASSIPGQGAHGYTF.

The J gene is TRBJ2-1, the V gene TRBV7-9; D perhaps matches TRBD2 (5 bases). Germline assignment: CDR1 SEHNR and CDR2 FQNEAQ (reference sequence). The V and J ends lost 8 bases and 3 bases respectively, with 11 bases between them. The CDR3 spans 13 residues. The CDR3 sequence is CASGSAGYNEQFF. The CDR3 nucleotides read TGTGCCAGCGGGAGTGCAGGCTACAATGAGCAGTTCTTC.

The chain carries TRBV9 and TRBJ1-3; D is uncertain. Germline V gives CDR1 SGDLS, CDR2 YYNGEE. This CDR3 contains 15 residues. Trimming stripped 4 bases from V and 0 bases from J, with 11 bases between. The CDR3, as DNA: TGTGCCAGCAGCCTTATCGGGAACTCTGGAAACACCATATATTTT. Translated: CASSLIGNSGNTIYF.

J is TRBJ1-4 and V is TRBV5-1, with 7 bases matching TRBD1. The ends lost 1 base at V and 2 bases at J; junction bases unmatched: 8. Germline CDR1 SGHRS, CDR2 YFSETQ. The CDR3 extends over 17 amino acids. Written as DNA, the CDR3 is TGCGCCAGCAGCTTGTGGGCAGGGGGGCCGACTAATGAAAAACTGTTTTTT. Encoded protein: CASSLWAGGPTNEKLFF.

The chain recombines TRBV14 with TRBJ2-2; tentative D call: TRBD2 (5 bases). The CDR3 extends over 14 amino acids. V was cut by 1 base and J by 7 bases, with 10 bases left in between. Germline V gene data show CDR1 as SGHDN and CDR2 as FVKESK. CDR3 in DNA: TGTGCCAGCAGCCAAGTTAGAGGACTCGGGGAGCTGTTTTTT. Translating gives CASSQVRGLGELFF.